The present entry profiles one T cell receptor beta chain with its context. The table came from immunoSEQ multiplex PCR; TCRdb's copy has only in-frame clones and leaves some out. This sample has 65,000 to 70,000 clones, with over 80% found just once. This record comes from a study of blood T cell repertoires in COVID-19. V was clipped by 6 bases and J by 4 bases, with 19 bases between them. Per germline, CDR1 LNHDA and CDR2 SQIVND (reference sequence). CDR3 length equals 17 residues. The sequence was collected from a man aged 50 to 60 with active COVID-19. Sequencing was carried out using peripheral blood. The genes are TRBV19 and TRBJ2-6; perhaps TRBD1 as D (6 bases). The CDR3 sequence: CASRLRQASNGANVLTF. The CDR3 nucleotides are TGTGCCAGTAGACTCAGACAGGCGAGTAACGGGGCCAACGTCCTGACTTTC.